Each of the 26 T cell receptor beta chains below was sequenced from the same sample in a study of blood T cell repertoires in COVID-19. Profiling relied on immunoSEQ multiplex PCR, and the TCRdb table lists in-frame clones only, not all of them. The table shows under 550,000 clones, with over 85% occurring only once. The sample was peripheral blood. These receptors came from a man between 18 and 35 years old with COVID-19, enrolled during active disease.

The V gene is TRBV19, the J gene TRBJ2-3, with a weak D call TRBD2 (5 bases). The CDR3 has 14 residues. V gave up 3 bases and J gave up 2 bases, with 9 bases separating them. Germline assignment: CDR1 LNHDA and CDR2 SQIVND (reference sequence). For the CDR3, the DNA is TGTGCCAGTAGTATTGAAGCGGCCACAGATACGCAGTATTTT. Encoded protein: CASSIEAATDTQYF.

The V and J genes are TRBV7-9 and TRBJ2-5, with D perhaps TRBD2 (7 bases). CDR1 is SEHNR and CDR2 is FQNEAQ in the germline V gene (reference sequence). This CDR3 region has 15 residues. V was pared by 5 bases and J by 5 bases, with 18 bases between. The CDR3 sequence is CASSRGRGREETQYF. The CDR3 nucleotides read TGTGCCAGCAGCCGCGGAAGGGGGAGGGAGGAGACCCAGTACTTC. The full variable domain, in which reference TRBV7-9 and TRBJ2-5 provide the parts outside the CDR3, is DTGVSQNPRHKITKRGQNVTFRCDPISEHNRLYWYRQTLGQGPEFLTYFQNEAQLEKSRLLSDRFSAERPKGSFSTLEIQRTEQGDSAMYLCASSRGRGREETQYFGPGTRLLVL.

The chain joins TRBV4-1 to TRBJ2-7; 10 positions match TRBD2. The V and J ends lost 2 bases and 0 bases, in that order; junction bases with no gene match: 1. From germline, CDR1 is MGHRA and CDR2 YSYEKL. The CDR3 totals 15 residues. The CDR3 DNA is TGCGCCAGCAGCCAACTAGCGGGGGACTCCTACGAGCAGTACTTC. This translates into CASSQLAGDSYEQYF.

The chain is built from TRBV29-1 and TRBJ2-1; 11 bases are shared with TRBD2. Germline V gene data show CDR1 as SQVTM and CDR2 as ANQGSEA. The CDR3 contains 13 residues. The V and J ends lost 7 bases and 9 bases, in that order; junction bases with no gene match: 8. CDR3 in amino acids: CSASTSGAGEQFF. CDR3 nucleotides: TGCAGCGCTTCGACTAGCGGGGCCGGTGAGCAGTTCTTC.

This CDR3 is CASGRGEGLVPGEQYF. In nucleotides, the CDR3 is TGCGCCAGCGGTCGGGGGGAGGGACTAGTCCCCGGCGAGCAGTACTTC. This chain links TRBV23-1 with TRBJ2-7; 8 nucleotides agree with TRBD2. TRBV23-1 is an ORF for which the function is uncertain. CDR3 length: 16 residues. Trimming took 8 bases from V and 6 from J; bases not matched to a gene: 18.

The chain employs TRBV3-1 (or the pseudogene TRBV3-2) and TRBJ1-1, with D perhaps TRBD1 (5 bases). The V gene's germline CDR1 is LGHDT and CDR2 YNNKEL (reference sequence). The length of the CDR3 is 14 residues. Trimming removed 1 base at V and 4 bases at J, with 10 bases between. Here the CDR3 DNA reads TGTGCCAGCAGCCAAGCGGGGGTTAGCACTGAAGCTTTCTTT. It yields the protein CASSQAGVSTEAFF.

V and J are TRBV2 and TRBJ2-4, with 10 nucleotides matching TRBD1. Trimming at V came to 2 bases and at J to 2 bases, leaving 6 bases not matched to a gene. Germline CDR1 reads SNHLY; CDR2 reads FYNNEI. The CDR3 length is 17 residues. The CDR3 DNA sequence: TGTGCCAGCAGTGAACCGGGACAGGGGCGGCCCAAAAACATTCAGTACTTC. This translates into CASSEPGQGRPKNIQYF.

CDR3 coding DNA: TGTGCCAGCAGTACAGGGTCGGATACGCAGTATTTT. Protein product: CASSTGSDTQYF. The rearrangement joins TRBV2 to TRBJ2-3; tentative D call: TRBD1 (6 bases). The length of the CDR3 is 12 residues. Between the trimmed V and J ends, which lost 5 bases and 6 bases, there was a span of 9 bases. Germline V gene data show CDR1 as SNHLY and CDR2 as FYNNEI. Full variable domain (remainder filled in from reference TRBV2 and TRBJ2-3): EPEVTQTPSHQVTQMGQEVILRCVPISNHLYFYWYRQILGQKVEFLVSFYNNEISEKSEIFDDQFSVERPDGSNFTLKIRSTKLEDSAMYFCASSTGSDTQYFGPGTRLTVL.

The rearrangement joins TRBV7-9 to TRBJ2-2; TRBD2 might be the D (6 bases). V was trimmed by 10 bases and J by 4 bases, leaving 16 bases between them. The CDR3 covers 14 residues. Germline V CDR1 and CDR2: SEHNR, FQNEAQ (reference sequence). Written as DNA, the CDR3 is TGTGCCATCACGTCAGGAGGGATCACCGGGGAGCTGTTTTTT. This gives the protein CAITSGGITGELFF.

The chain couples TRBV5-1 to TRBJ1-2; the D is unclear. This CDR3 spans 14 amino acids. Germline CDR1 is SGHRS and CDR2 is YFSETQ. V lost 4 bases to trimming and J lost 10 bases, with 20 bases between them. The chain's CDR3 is CASSPVVGHEDYTF. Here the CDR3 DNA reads TGCGCCAGCAGCCCGGTGGTAGGCCACGAGGACTACACCTTC.

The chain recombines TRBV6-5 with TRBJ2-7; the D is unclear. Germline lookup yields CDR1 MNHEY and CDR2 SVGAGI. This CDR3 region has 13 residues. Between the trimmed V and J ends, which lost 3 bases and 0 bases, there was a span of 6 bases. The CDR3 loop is CASSYDSSYEQYF. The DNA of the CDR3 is TGTGCCAGCAGTTATGATAGCTCCTACGAGCAGTACTTC.

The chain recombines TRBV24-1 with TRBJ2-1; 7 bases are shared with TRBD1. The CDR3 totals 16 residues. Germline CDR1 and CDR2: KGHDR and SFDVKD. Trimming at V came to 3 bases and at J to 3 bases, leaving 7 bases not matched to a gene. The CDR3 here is CATSDTGTEYYNEQFF. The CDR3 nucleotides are TGTGCCACCAGTGATACCGGGACAGAGTACTACAATGAGCAGTTCTTC.

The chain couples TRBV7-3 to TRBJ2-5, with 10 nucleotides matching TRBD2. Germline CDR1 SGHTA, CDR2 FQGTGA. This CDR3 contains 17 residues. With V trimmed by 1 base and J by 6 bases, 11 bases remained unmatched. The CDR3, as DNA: TGTGCCAGCAGCTTAATAGGCCCAGCGGGAGGGCCTCAGACCCAGTACTTC. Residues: CASSLIGPAGGPQTQYF.

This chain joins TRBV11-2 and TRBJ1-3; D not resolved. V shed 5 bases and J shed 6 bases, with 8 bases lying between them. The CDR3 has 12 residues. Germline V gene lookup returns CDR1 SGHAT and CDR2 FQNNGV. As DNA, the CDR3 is TGTGCCAGCAGCGGCGGAGAAAACACCATATATTTT. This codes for CASSGGENTIYF.

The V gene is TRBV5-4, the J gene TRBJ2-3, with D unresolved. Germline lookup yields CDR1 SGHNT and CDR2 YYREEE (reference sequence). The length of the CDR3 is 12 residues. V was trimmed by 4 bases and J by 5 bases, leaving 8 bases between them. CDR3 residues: CASSVSRDTQYF. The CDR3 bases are TGTGCCAGCAGCGTGAGTCGAGATACGCAGTATTTT.

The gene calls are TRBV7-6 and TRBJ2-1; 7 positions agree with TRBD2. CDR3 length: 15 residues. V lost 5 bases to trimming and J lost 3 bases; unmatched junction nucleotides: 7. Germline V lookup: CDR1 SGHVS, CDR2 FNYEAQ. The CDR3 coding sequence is TGTGCCAGCAGCCCCGGAGGCGGGAGCTACAATGAGCAGTTCTTC. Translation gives CASSPGGGSYNEQFF.

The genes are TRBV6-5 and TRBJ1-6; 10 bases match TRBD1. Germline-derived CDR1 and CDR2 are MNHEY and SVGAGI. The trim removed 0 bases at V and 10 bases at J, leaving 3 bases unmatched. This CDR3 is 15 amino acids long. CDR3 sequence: CASSYSRDRGSPLHF. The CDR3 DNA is TGTGCCAGCAGTTACTCCCGGGACAGGGGCTCACCCCTCCACTTT.

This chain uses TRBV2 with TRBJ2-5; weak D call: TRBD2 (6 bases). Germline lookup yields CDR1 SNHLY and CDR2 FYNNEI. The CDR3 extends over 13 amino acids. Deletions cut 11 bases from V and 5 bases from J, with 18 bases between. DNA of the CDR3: TGTGCCGGAGGTGGAGGGTTTGGGGAGACCCAGTACTTC. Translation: CAGGGGFGETQYF.

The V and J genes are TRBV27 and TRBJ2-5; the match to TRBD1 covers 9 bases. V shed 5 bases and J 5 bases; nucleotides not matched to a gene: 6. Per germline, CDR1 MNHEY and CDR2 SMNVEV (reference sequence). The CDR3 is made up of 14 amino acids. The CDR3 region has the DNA TGTGCCAGCAGTACGGACAGGGGCTGGGAGACCCAGTACTTC. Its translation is CASSTDRGWETQYF.

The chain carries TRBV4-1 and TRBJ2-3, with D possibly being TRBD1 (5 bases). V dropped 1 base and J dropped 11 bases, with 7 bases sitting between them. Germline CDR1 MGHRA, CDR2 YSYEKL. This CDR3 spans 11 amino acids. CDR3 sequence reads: CASSQGTRQYF. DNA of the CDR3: TGCGCCAGCAGCCAAGGGACAAGGCAGTATTTT.

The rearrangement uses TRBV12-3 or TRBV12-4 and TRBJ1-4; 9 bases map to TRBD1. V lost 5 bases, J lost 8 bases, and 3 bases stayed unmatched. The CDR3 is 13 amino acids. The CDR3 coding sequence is TGTGCCAGCAGTCTGGACAGGGGAGAAAAACTGTTTTTT. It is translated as CASSLDRGEKLFF.

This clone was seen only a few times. The CDR3 sequence is CASSPPSDRYEQYF. The DNA of the CDR3 is TGTGCCAGCTCACCACCGTCGGACAGATACGAGCAGTACTTC. This chain uses TRBV18 with TRBJ2-7, with a possible D match to TRBD1 (6 bases). V lost 0 bases and J lost 4, with 10 bases in between. From germline, CDR1 is KGHSH and CDR2 LQKENI. CDR3 size: 14 residues.

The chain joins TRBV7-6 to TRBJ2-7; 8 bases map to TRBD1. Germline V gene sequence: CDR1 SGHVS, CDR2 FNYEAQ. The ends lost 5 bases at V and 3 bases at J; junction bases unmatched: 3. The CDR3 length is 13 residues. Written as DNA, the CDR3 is TGTGCCAGCAGCCGAGACAGGGGCTACGAGCAGTACTTC. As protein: CASSRDRGYEQYF.

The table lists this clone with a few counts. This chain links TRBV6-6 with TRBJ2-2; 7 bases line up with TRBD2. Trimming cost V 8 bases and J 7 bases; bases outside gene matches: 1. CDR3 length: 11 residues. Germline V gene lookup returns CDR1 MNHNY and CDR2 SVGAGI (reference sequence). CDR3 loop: CASWGGGELFF. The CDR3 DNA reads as TGTGCCAGCTGGGGGGGCGGGGAGCTGTTTTTT.

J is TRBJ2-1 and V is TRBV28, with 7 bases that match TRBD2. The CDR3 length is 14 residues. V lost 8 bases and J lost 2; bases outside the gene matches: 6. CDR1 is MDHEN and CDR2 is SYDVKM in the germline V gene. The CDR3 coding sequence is TGTGCCAGCCTTAGCGGGTACCCCTACAATGAGCAGTTCTTC. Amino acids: CASLSGYPYNEQFF.

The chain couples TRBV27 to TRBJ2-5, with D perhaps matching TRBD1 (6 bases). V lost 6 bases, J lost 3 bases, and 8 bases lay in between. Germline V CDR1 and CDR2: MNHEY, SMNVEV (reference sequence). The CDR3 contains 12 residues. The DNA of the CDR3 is TGTGCCAGCAGGAAGGGGGAAGAGACCCAGTACTTC. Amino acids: CASRKGEETQYF.